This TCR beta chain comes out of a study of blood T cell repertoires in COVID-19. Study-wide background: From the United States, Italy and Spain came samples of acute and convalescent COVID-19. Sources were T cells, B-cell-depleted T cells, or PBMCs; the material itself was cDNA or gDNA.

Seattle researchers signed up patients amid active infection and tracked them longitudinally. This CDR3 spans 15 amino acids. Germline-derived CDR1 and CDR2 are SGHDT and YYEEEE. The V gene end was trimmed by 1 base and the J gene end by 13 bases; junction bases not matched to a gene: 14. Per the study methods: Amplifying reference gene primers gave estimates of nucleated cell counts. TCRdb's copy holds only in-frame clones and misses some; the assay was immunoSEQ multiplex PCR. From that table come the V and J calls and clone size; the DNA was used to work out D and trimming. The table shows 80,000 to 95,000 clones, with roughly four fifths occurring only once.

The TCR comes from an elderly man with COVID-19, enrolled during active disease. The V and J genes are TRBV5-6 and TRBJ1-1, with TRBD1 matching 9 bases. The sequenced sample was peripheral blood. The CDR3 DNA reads TGTGCCAGCAGCTTGAGGACAGGGGCCGCTCCTTCGAGTTTCTTT. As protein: CASSLRTGAAPSSFF.